This T cell receptor (beta chain) came from a study of cytomegalovirus exposure and HLA in healthy donors. Regarding the study as a whole: Earlier analysis looked at TCR beta V segments, and most were productive about 87% or about 30% of the time.

60 Vbeta and 13 Jbeta primers were used in PCR. Assay: immunoSEQ multiplex PCR; the TCRdb copy retains only in-frame clones and omits some. This sample has fewer than 250,000 clones; under 80% occur once, and the top ten carry 0.2% to 0.25%. Donors were nominally healthy when sampled, though unrecorded immune exposures were likely. Per germline, CDR1 SEHNR and CDR2 FQNEAQ (reference sequence). Losses at the gene ends were 5 bases for V and 7 bases for J; bases not matched to a gene: 14. This CDR3 region has 18 residues. Notes on this clone: Its specificity is unknown.

Sequencing was carried out using PBMCs. The clonotype originates from a girl aged 2-10 years in good health and CMV-seronegative. This chain uses TRBV7-9 with TRBJ2-1; 13 positions agree with TRBD2. The CDR3 here is CASSQYTGTSGIRNEQFF. CDR3 DNA: TGTGCCAGCAGCCAATACACCGGGACTAGCGGGATTAGGAATGAGCAGTTCTTC.